The following is a T cell receptor beta chain sequence with its context. Reverse transcription of extracted RNA yielded cDNA, which provided the sequencing template. Here immunoSEQ multiplex PCR was the method, and the copy in TCRdb shows in-frame clones only, minus some. The table has 180,000 or so clones, approximately 65% seen once. These data come from a study of CD8+ T cells in alopecia areata. Turning to the study itself: Treated patients were dosed with oral tofacitinib, taking 5 to 10 mg twice daily.

Trimming stripped 0 bases from V and 2 bases from J, with 2 bases between. Germline V CDR1 and CDR2: MGHRA, YSYEKL. The CDR3 is 12 residues long. The rearrangement links TRBV4-1 to TRBJ2-7; D is unclear. The TCR comes from a human donor with alopecia areata. The sequenced sample was CD8+ T cells sorted from blood, obtained at week 0. CDR3 region: CASSQDPYEQYF. The CDR3 bases are TGCGCCAGCAGCCAAGACCCCTACGAGCAGTACTTC.